This TCR beta chain was identified during a study of glioma-infiltrating T cells after dendritic cell vaccination (dated by TCRdb to the mid-2010s). With regard to the full study: A cohort of approximately 15 glioblastoma patients from Phase I and II dendritic cell vaccination trials was included, of whom 9 were newly diagnosed and 6 had recurrent disease. Three intradermal dendritic cell vaccine injections were administered to patients at biweekly intervals in the arm below the axilla. Survival after dendritic cell vaccination was correlated with TCR sequencing metrics such as TIL content and the overlap between tumor and blood repertoires. In glioblastoma patients vaccinated with dendritic cells, deep sequencing of TCR beta CDR3 regions served to measure tumor-infiltrating lymphocyte content and to compare repertoires between tumor and blood. To make the vaccine, monocyte-derived dendritic cells were cultured for under eight days with IL-4 and GM-CSF and then pulsed overnight with autologous tumor lysate. Between the early 2000s and the early 2010s, patients were given autologous tumor lysate-pulsed dendritic cell vaccination.

The immunoSEQ assay amplified TCRB CDR3 regions from roughly 2 micrograms of genomic DNA, or from all available DNA when less than that amount was available. The multiplex PCR employed 60 forward primers targeting TCR V beta segments and 13 reverse primers targeting J beta segments. Synthetic control templates were spiked into each sample at limiting dilution to estimate reads per starting template. The Illumina HiSeq System generated sequencing reads of 87 bp. The authors' pipeline ran thus. PCR and sequencing errors were removed by merging closely related sequences with a nearest neighbor algorithm. TCR overlap was defined as the percentage of unique tumor TCR beta sequences that were also present in the same patient's peripheral blood. As stored in TCRdb, this immuneACCESS dataset retains in-frame rearrangements with V and J assigned. A fraction of the clones does not appear; measured against another copy, unresolved V genes explain less than half of the discrepancy, and the remainder lacks a known reason. D and trimming were read from the DNA, whereas the V and J calls and clone size are those reported in that table. Counted in this sample were more than 95,000 clones; more than 80% of them appeared once. Of the sample, roughly 12% is held by the ten largest clones.

A distance of 8 bases separates the germline ends of V and J, which lose 0 bases and 3 bases respectively. The CDR3 spans 14 residues, from the cysteine through the phenylalanine. Only the CDR3 part of the read is kept: 42 bases, read in frame from the first base. The CDR1 and CDR2 encoded by the germline V gene are SGHRS and YFSETQ. Broad study findings and their caveats: The response model built on TCR overlap across three groups was characterized as speculative, with prospective validation still needed. No direct relationship between TCR clonality and survival was found, suggesting a diverse polyclonal response may matter. Higher estimated pretreatment TIL content predicted longer time to progression and overall survival after dendritic cell vaccination. The cohort was small and heterogeneous, with few patients having full blood and tumor sets and even fewer initial-recurrent tumor pairs.

This clone was seen more than once but under ten times. Its recognized antigen is unknown. Base quality data are lacking; no much larger clone is found one base away. Selection of patients required sufficient residual fresh-frozen tumor tissue and over two years of available survival data. None of the glioblastoma patients carried an isocitrate dehydrogenase mutation, although molecular status otherwise varied. PBMC were collected before vaccination, two weeks after the third vaccination, and at tumor progression when it occurred. Genomic DNA was extracted with the Qiagen DNeasy Blood extraction Kit.

The source material was blood, sampled before dendritic cell vaccination. The source of this sequence is a human donor with glioblastoma. This chain is built from TRBV5-1 and TRBJ2-3, and the D gene may be TRBD2, 6 bases matching. The CDR3 amino acid sequence is: CASSLAAGTDTQYF. The nucleotide sequence is given as TGCGCCAGCAGCTTGGCGGCGGGAACAGATACGCAGTATTTT. Where the CDR3 stops, the reference TRBV5-1 and TRBJ2-3 genes take over; the full variable domain is KAGVTQTPRYLIKTRGQQVTLSCSPISGHRSVSWYQQTPGQGLQFLFEYFSETQRNKGNFPGRFSGRQFSNSRSEMNVSTLELGDSALYLCASSLAAGTDTQYFGPGTRLTVL.